The source of this T cell receptor (beta chain) is a study of cytomegalovirus exposure and HLA in healthy donors. Regarding the study as a whole: Prior analysis indicated that the majority of TCR beta V segments exhibited productivity approximately 87% or approximately 30% of the time.

A multiplex PCR was run with 60 Vbeta primers and 13 Jbeta primers. The repertoire was sequenced with immunoSEQ multiplex PCR; TCRdb's copy has only in-frame clones and lacks some. The table has about 150,000 clones, roughly three quarters seen once. Comments on this clone: Its antigen remains unidentified.

V gave up 6 bases and J gave up 8 bases; unmatched junction bases: 7. The V gene's germline CDR1 is SNHLY and CDR2 FYNNEI. This CDR3 comprises 14 residues. The V gene is TRBV2, the J gene TRBJ2-1, with TRBD2 matching over 10 bases. Material for sequencing was PBMCs. This clonotype originated in a male donor in good health and CMV-seronegative. The CDR3 DNA reads TGTGCCAGCAGGGAGCGGGGGGGCGGCGATGAGCAGTTCTTC. Translating it yields CASRERGGGDEQFF. Complete variable domain (other parts from reference TRBV2 and TRBJ2-1): EPEVTQTPSHQVTQMGQEVILRCVPISNHLYFYWYRQILGQKVEFLVSFYNNEISEKSEIFDDQFSVERPDGSNFTLKIRSTKLEDSAMYFCASRERGGGDEQFFGPGTRLTVL.